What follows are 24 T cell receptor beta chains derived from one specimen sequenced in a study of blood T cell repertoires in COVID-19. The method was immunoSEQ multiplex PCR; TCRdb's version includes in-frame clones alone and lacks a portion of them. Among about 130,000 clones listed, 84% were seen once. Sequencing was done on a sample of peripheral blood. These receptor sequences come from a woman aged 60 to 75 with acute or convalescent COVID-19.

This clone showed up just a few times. As DNA, the CDR3 is TGTGCCAGCAGCTTGCTGGGGGCGGGCGAGCAGTACTTC. Translated, it gives CASSLLGAGEQYF. The chain uses TRBV7-3 and TRBJ2-7; the D gene is possibly TRBD1 (6 bases). Trimming shortened V by 3 bases and J by 6 bases, and 12 bases separated the two germline ends. CDR1 SGHTA and CDR2 FQGTGA come from the germline V gene. This CDR3 has 13 residues.

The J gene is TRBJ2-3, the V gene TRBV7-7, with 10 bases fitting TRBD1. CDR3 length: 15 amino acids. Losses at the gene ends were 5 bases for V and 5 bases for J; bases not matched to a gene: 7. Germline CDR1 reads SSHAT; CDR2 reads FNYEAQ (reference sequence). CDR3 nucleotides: TGTGCCAGCAGCCCGGGACAGGGGTCGGGAGATACGCAGTATTTT. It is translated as CASSPGQGSGDTQYF.

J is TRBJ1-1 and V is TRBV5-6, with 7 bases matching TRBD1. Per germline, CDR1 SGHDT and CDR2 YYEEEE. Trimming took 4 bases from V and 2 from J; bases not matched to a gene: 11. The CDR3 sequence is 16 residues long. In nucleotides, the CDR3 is TGTGCCAGCAGCCCTCCCCTATACAGGGGAAACACTGAAGCTTTCTTT. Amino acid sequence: CASSPPLYRGNTEAFF.

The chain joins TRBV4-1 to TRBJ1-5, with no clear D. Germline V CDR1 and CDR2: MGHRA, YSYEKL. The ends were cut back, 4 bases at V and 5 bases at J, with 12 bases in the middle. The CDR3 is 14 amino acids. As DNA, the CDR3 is TGCGCCAGCAGCCCCAGCCGGGGATATCAGCCCCAGCATTTT. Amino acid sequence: CASSPSRGYQPQHF.

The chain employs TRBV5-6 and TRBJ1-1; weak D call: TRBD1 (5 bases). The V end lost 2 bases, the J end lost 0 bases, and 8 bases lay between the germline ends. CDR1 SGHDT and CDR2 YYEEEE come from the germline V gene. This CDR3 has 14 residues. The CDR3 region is CASSFWGVNTEAFF. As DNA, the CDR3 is TGTGCCAGCAGCTTTTGGGGGGTGAACACTGAAGCTTTCTTT.

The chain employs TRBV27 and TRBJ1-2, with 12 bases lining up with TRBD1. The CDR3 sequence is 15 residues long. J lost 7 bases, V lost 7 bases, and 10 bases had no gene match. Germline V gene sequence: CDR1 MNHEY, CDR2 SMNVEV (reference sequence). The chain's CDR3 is CASKPRDRGQLGYTF. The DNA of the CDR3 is TGTGCCAGCAAACCTCGGGACAGGGGGCAACTTGGCTACACCTTC.

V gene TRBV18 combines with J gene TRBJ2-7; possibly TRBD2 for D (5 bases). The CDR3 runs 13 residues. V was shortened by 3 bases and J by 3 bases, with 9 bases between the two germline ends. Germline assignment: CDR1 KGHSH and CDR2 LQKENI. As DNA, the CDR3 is TGTGCCAGCTCACCTCTCGGGGACTACGAGCAGTACTTC. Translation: CASSPLGDYEQYF.

The CDR3: CAWSPGLIETQYF. CDR3 sequence (DNA): TGTGCCTGGAGTCCAGGACTAATAGAGACCCAGTACTTC. The chain employs TRBV30 and TRBJ2-5; perhaps TRBD2 as D (6 bases). Trimming left V 2 bases short and J 4 bases short, with 11 bases between. CDR1 is GTSNPN and CDR2 is SVGIG in the germline V gene (reference sequence). The CDR3 runs 13 residues. The full variable domain, its missing parts supplied by reference TRBV30 and TRBJ2-5, is SQTIHQWPATLVQPVGSPLSLECTVEGTSNPNLYWYRQAAGRGLQLLFYSVGIGQISSEVPQNLSASRPQDRQFILSSKKLLLSDSGFYLCAWSPGLIETQYFGPGTRLLVL.

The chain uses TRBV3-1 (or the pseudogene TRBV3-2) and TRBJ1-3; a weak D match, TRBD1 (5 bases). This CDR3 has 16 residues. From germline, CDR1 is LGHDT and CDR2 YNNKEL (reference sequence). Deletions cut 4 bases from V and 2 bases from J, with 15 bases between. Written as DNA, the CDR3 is TGTGCCAGCAGCCCCTTACTCCAGGGTGCTGGAAACACCATATATTTT. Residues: CASSPLLQGAGNTIYF.

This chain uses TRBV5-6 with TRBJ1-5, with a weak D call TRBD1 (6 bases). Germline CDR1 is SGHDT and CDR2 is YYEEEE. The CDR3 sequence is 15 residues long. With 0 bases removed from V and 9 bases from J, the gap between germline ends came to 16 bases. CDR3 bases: TGTGCCAGCAGCTTGGCCGGTGGGGGCCACGGGCCCCAGCATTTT. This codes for CASSLAGGGHGPQHF.

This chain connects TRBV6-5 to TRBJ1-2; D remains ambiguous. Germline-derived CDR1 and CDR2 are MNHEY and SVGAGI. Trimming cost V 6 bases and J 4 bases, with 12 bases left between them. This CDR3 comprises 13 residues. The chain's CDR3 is CASSPGGAYGYTF. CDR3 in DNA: TGTGCCAGCAGCCCCGGTGGAGCCTATGGCTACACCTTC.

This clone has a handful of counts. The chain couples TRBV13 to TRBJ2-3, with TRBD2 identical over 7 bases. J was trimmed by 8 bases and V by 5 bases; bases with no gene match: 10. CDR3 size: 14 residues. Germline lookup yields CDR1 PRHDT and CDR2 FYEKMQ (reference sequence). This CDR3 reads CASSAQGGEGTQYF. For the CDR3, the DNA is TGTGCCAGCAGCGCCCAGGGTGGGGAGGGTACGCAGTATTTT.

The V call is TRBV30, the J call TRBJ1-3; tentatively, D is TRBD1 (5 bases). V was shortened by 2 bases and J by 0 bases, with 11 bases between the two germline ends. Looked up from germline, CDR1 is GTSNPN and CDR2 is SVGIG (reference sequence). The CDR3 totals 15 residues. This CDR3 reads CAWSRDFASGNTIYF. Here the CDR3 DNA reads TGTGCCTGGAGTCGGGACTTCGCCTCTGGAAACACCATATATTTT. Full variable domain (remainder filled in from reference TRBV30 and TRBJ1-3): SQTIHQWPATLVQPVGSPLSLECTVEGTSNPNLYWYRQAAGRGLQLLFYSVGIGQISSEVPQNLSASRPQDRQFILSSKKLLLSDSGFYLCAWSRDFASGNTIYFGEGSWLTVV.

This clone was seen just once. The CDR3 bases are TGCGCCAGCAGCCCTAACCACTTCATCTCTGGGGCCAACGTCCTGACTTTC. Amino acids: CASSPNHFISGANVLTF. V usage is TRBV4-1 and J usage is TRBJ2-6; D is unresolved. V lost 4 bases and J 0 bases, leaving 13 bases between the germline ends. The CDR3 is made up of 17 amino acids. CDR1 MGHRA and CDR2 YSYEKL come from the germline V gene.

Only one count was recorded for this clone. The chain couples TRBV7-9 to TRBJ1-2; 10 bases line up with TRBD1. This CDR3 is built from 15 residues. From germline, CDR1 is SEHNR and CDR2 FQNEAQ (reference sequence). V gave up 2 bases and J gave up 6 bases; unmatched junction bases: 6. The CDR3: CASSLYGTGVDGYTF. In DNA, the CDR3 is TGTGCCAGCAGCTTATACGGGACAGGGGTCGATGGCTACACCTTC.

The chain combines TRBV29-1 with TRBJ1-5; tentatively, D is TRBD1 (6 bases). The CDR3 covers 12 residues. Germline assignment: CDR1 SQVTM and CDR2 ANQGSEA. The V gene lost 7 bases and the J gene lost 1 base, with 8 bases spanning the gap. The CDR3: CSAGQSNQPQHF. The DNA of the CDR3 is TGCAGCGCGGGACAAAGCAATCAGCCCCAGCATTTT.

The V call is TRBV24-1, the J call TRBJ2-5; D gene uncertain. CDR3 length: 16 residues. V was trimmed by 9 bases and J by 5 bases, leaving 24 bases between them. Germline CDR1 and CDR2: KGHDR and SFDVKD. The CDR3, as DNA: TGTGCCACCGGCTCTCTAATGGGTCACCTCAGGGAGACCCAGTACTTC. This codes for CATGSLMGHLRETQYF.

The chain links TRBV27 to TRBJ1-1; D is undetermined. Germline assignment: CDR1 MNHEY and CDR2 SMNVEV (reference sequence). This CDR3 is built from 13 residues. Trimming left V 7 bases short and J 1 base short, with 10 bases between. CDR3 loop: CASNGGQNTEAFF. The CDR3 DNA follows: TGTGCCAGCAATGGAGGGCAGAACACTGAAGCTTTCTTT.

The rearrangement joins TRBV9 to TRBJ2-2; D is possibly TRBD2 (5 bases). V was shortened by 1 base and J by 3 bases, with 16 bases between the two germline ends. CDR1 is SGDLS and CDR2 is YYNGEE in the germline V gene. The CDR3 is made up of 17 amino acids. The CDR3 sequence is CASSVSLRGADTGELFF. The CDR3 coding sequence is TGTGCCAGCAGCGTAAGTCTTCGGGGAGCTGACACCGGGGAGCTGTTTTTT. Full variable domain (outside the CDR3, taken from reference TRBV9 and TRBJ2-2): DSGVTQTPKHLITATGQRVTLRCSPRSGDLSVYWYQQSLDQGLQFLIQYYNGEERAKGNILERFSAQQFPDLHSELNLSSLELGDSALYFCASSVSLRGADTGELFFGEGSRLTVL.

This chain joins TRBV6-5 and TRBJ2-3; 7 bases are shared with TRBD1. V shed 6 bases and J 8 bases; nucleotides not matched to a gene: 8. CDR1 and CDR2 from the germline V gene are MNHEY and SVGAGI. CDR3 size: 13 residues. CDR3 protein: CASRPRQGGTQYF. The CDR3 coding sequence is TGTGCCAGCAGGCCCAGACAGGGCGGTACGCAGTATTTT.

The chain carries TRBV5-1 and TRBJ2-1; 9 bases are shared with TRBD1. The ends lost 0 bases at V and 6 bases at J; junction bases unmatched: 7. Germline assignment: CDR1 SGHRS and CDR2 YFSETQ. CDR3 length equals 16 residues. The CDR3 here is CASSLAGTGISNEQFF. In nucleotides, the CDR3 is TGCGCCAGCAGCTTGGCCGGGACAGGGATTTCCAATGAGCAGTTCTTC.

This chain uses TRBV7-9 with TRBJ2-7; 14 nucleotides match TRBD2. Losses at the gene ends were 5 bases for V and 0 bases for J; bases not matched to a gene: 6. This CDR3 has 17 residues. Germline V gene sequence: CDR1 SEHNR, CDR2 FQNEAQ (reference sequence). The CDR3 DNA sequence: TGTGCCAGCAGCGTGGGACTAGCGGGGGTGAGCTCCTACGAGCAGTACTTC. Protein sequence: CASSVGLAGVSSYEQYF.

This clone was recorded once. Here the CDR3 reads CASSYEGALGYTF. The CDR3 DNA follows: TGTGCCAGCAGTTACGAGGGGGCGCTCGGCTACACCTTC. V and J are TRBV6-5 and TRBJ1-2, with 7 bases lining up with TRBD1. The ends lost 2 bases at V and 8 bases at J; junction bases unmatched: 5. CDR1 MNHEY and CDR2 SVGAGI come from the germline V gene. The CDR3 has 13 residues.

CDR3 DNA sequence: TGTGCCAGCCAAAACTACGGGACAGGGGTTTGGTCACCCCTCCACTTT. It encodes CASQNYGTGVWSPLHF. V gene TRBV21-1 combines with J gene TRBJ1-6; the D call of TRBD1 is as the table states it, not checked on the DNA. TRBV21-1 is a listed pseudogene. The CDR3 totals 16 residues.